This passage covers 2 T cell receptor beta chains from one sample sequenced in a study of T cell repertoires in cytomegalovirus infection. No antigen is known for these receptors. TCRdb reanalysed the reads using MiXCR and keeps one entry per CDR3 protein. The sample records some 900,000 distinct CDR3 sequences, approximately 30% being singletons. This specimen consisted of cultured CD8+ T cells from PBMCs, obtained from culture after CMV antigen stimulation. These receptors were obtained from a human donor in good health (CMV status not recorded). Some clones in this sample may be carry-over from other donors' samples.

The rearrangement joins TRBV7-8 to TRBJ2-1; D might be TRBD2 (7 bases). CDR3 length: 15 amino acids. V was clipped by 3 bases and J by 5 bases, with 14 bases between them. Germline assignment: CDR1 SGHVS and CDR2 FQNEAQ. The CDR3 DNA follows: TGTGCCAGCAGCTTCTATCGGGGGGCGCACAATGAGCAGTTCTTC. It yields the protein CASSFYRGAHNEQFF.

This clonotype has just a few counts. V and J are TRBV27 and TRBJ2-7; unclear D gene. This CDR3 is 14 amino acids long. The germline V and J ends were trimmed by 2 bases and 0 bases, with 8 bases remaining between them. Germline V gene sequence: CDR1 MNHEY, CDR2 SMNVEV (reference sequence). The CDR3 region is CASSLIPGSYEQYV. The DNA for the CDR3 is TGTGCCAGCAGTTTAATCCCGGGCTCCTACGAGCAGTACGTC.